This TCR beta chain was found in a study of long-term antiretroviral therapy in people with HIV. Background on the study: A decade or so separates the oldest specimens from the later 2015 immediate-ART recommendation.

Specimens held roughly 0.9-10 million cryopreserved PBMC prior to DNA extraction. Germline CDR1 WNHNN, CDR2 SYGVQD (reference sequence). V lost 3 bases and J lost 4, with 13 bases in between. The CDR3 covers 15 residues. Samples were assayed with immunoSEQ v3.0 at survey level. Libraries were prepared by immunoSEQ multiplex PCR; TCRdb keeps only in-frame clonotypes and omits some of them. The sample contains 30,000 or so clones, over 75% of which appear only once. Study results and caveats: The study found that diversity rose after ART but stayed below transplant donor controls. Blood specimens, gathered between about 2004 and 2018, were possibly obtained under older ART regimens.

To note about this clone: Its specificity is not known.

The V call is TRBV10-1, the J call TRBJ2-1; D may be TRBD2 (6 bases). The source material was unsorted PBMCs, sampled 1.5 years before starting antiretroviral therapy. The TCR originated in a man between 18 and 29 years old with HIV. CDR3 sequence: CASSDGGLGYNEQFF. In DNA, the CDR3 is TGCGCCAGCAGTGACGGGGGATTGGGGTACAATGAGCAGTTCTTC.